This TCR beta chain was sequenced for a study of cytomegalovirus exposure and HLA in healthy donors. Across the whole study: Falling in the Caucasian-associated ancestry cluster were 80% to 90% of under 500 genotyped donors. General study results and limits: When a later analysis was performed, an Asian-associated ancestry cluster reportedly had fewer N-insertions than the roughly 690-donor mean. The analysis excluded some indistinguishable V segments, including TRBV6-2 and TRBV6-3.

Unmatched junction bases numbered 9, after V lost 3 bases and J lost 4 bases. Germline V CDR1 and CDR2: SGHTA, FQGNSA. The CDR3 loop spans 17 amino acids. With regard to this clone: Antigen unknown.

Vbeta (60) and Jbeta (13) primers were used in the PCR. The method was immunoSEQ multiplex PCR; TCRdb's version includes in-frame clones alone and lacks a portion of them. The sample carries about 59,000 clones, 83% recorded once. It was healthy bone marrow donors who served as donors. The sequencing input was PBMCs. This TCR came from a human donor in good health. The V and J genes are TRBV7-2 and TRBJ2-1, with TRBD2 matching over 10 bases. This CDR3 is CASSLFRTSGSYNEQFF. The CDR3, as DNA: TGTGCCAGCAGCTTGTTTAGGACTAGCGGTTCTTACAATGAGCAGTTCTTC.